This T cell receptor beta chain was retrieved from a study of response to subunit inactivated influenza vaccine. This clonotype was detected a few times. Via MiXCR, TCRdb re-called the RT-PCR reads, giving one row per CDR3 protein. The repertoire has around 570,000 distinct CDR3 sequences, approximately 11% of them found once; the top ten carry 8% to 13%. With V trimmed by 4 bases and J by 2 bases, 11 bases remained unmatched. Germline V gives CDR1 SQVTM, CDR2 ANQGSEA. The CDR3 runs 16 residues. The sample was also reused in another study, on T cells expressing NK-cell markers. This second report adds: As the method of synthesis, 5'RACE template switching with UMIs yielded TCR beta cDNA. The authors derived TCR beta repertoires from sorted CD3+CD56+NKG2C+, CD3+CD56+NKG2C- and CD3+CD56-NKG2C+ T cells. A few donors' CD3+CD56-NKG2C+ cells were dominated by the same clonotypes.

The specimen was PBMCs from blood, collected on the day of vaccination. The source of this sequence is a middle-aged man who received an inactivated influenza vaccine. V gene TRBV29-1 combines with J gene TRBJ2-3; TRBD2 matches at 8 bases. CDR3: CSVVPLAATTTDTQYF. Here the CDR3 DNA reads TGCAGCGTTGTTCCACTAGCGGCCACCACCACAGATACGCAGTATTTT.